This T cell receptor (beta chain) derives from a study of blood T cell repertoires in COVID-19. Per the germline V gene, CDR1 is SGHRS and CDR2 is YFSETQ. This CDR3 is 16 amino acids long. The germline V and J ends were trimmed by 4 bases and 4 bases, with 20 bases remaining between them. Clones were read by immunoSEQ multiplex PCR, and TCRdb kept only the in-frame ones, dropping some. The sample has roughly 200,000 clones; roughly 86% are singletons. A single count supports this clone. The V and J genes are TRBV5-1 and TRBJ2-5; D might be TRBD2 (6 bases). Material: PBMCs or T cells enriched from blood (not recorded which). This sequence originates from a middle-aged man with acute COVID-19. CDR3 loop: CASSPVGGPWGETQYF. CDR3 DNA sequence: TGCGCCAGCAGCCCCGTCGGAGGGCCCTGGGGAGAGACCCAGTACTTC.